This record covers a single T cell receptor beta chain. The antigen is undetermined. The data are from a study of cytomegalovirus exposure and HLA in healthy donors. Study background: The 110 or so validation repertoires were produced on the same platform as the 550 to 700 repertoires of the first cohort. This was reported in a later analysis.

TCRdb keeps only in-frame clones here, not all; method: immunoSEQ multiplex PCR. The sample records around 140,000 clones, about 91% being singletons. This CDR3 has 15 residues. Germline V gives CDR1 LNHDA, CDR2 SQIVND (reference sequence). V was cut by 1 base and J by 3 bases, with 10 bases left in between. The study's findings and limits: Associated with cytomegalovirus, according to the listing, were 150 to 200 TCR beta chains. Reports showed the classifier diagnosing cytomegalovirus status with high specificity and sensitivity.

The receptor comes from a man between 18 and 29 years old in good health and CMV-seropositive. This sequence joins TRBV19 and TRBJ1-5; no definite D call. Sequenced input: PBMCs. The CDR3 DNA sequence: TGTGCCAGTAGTATAGCCGGCGGCTTCAATCAGCCCCAGCATTTT. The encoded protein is CASSIAGGFNQPQHF.